The T cell receptor beta chain described here comes from a study of post-analysis software for immune sequencing data. Study details: Multiple sclerosis in the patients followed relapsing-remitting, secondary progressive and progressive-relapsing courses. Study-wide findings and caveats: Normalized Chao1 diversity in multiple sclerosis patients fell significantly below that of controls. There were five TRBV segments more frequent in patients than controls, and TRBV5-6, TRBV5-1 and TRBV20-1 were among them.

Germline V gene lookup returns CDR1 MRHNA and CDR2 SNTAGT. Trimming removed 2 bases from V and 0 bases from J; junction bases left unmatched: 6. The CDR3 has 16 residues. Unique-molecular-identifier-tagged TCR beta cDNA libraries were used. Starting from around 0.96 to 9.9 million T cells, the study yielded 460,000 or so cDNA molecules. TCRdb analysed the PCR reads with MiXCR anew, one entry per CDR3 protein. The sample has under 200,000 distinct CDR3 sequences, over 25% seen once. There are many counts of this clonotype. What it binds is unknown. The TCR sequence derives from a girl aged 2 to 17 with multiple sclerosis. The chain is built from TRBV6-4 and TRBJ2-7; 8 bases fit TRBD2. The specimen was blood. The CDR3 is CASSDKRRGDSYEQYF. The DNA of the CDR3 is TGTGCCAGCAGTGACAAGAGGCGGGGGGACTCCTACGAGCAGTACTTC.